Sequencing of this TCR beta chain was carried out in a study of T cell repertoires in cytomegalovirus infection. Across the whole study: CMV infection together with matching HLA type was indicated by public TCR beta signatures. General study points: Cumulative public TCR beta family frequency identified carriers of CMV plus the relevant HLA.

MiXCR, run by TCRdb on the reads, gives a single entry per CDR3 protein. The profile covers about 900,000 distinct CDR3 sequences, with roughly 31% appearing a single time and around an eighth taken by the ten largest. About this clonotype itself: Its antigen is currently unknown. A much larger clone sits a single nucleotide away, making a read error possible.

Germline CDR1 reads SGHAT; CDR2 reads FQNNGV. The CDR3 loop spans 17 amino acids. This specimen consisted of cultured CD8+ T cells from PBMCs, obtained from culture after CMV antigen stimulation. The rearrangement links TRBV11-2 to TRBJ2-1, with D maybe TRBD1 (6 bases). The receptor comes from a human donor in good health (CMV status not recorded). Some clones in this sample may be carry-over from other donors' samples. DNA of the CDR3: TGTGCCAGCAGCTCGGACAGCTTCGAACCCGGATACAATAAGCAGTTCTTC. Residues: CASSSDSFEPGYNKQFF.